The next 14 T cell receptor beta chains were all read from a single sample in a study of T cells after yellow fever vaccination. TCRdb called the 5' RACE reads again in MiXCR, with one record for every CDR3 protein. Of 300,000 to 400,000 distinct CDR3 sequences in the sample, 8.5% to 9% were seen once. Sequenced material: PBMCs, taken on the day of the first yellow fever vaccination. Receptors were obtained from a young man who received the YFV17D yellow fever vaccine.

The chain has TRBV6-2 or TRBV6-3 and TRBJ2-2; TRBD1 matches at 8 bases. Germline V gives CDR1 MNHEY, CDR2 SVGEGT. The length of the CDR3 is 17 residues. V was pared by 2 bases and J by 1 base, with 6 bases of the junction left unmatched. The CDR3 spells CASSYPKGQVNTGELFF. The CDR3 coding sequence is TGTGCCAGCAGTTACCCGAAGGGACAGGTGAACACCGGGGAGCTGTTTTTT.

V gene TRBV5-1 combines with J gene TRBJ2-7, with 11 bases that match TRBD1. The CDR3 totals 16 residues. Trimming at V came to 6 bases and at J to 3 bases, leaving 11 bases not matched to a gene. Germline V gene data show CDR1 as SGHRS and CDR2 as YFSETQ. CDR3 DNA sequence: TGCGCCAGCACCTACTCCCCCGGGACAGGGGGCTACGAGCAGTACTTC. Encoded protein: CASTYSPGTGGYEQYF.

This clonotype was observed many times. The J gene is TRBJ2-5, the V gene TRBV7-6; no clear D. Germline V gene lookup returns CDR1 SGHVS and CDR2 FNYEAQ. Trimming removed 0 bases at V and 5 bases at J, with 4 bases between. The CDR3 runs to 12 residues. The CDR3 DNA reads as TGTGCCAGCAGCTTAGCGTCTGAGACCCAGTACTTC. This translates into CASSLASETQYF. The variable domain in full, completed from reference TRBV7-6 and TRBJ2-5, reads GAGVSQSPRYKVTKRGQDVALRCDPISGHVSLYWYRQALGQGPEFLTYFNYEAQQDKSGLPNDRFSAERPEGSISTLTIQRTEQRDSAMYRCASSLASETQYFGPGTRLLVL.

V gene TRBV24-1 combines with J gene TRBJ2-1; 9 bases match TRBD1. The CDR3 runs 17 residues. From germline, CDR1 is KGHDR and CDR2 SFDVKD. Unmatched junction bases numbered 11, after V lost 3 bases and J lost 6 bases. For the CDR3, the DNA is TGTGCCACCAGTGATGGATACCGGGACAGGGCTTTCAATGAGCAGTTCTTC. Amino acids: CATSDGYRDRAFNEQFF.

The CDR3: CATSGDYGTANQPQHF. The CDR3 nucleotides read TGTGCCACCAGTGGCGACTACGGGACAGCTAATCAGCCCCAGCATTTT. J is TRBJ1-5 and V is TRBV24-1; 7 nucleotides match TRBD1. V lost 5 bases to trimming and J lost 4 bases; unmatched junction nucleotides: 10. Germline lookup yields CDR1 KGHDR and CDR2 SFDVKD. The CDR3 extends over 16 amino acids.

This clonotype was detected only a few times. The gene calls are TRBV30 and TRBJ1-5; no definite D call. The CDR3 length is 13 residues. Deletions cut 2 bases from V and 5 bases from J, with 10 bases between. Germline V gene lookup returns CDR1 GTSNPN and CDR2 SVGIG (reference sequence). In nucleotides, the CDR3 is TGTGCCTGGAGTCGGAGGTCCGATCAGCCCCAGCATTTT. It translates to CAWSRRSDQPQHF.

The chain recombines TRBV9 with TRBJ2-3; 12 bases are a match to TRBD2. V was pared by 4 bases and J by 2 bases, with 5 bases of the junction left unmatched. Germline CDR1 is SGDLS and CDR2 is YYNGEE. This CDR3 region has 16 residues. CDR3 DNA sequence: TGTGCCAGCAGCCCCGGGACTAGCGGGTACACAGATACGCAGTATTTT. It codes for CASSPGTSGYTDTQYF.

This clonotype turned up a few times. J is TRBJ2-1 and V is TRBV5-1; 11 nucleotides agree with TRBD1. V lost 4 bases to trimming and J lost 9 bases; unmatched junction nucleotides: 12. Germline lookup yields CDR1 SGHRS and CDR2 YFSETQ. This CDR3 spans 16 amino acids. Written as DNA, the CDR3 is TGCGCCAGCAGCGAACGATCCGGGACAGGGGGGCCTGAGCAGTTCTTC. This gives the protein CASSERSGTGGPEQFF. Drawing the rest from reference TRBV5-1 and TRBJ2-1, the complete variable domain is KAGVTQTPRYLIKTRGQQVTLSCSPISGHRSVSWYQQTPGQGLQFLFEYFSETQRNKGNFPGRFSGRQFSNSRSEMNVSTLELGDSALYLCASSERSGTGGPEQFFGPGTRLTVL.

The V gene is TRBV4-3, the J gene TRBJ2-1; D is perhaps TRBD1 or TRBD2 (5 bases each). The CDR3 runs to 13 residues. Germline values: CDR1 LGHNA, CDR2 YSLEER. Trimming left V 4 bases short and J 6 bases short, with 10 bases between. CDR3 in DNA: TGCGCCAGCAGCCTTGGGACCTTCAATGAGCAGTTCTTC. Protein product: CASSLGTFNEQFF.

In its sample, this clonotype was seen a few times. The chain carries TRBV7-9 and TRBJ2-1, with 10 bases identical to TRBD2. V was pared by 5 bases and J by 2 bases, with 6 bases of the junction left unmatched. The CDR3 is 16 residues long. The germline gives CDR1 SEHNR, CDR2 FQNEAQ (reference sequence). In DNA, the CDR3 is TGTGCCAGCAGCGTAAAACTAGCGGGACCCTACAATGAGCAGTTCTTC. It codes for CASSVKLAGPYNEQFF.

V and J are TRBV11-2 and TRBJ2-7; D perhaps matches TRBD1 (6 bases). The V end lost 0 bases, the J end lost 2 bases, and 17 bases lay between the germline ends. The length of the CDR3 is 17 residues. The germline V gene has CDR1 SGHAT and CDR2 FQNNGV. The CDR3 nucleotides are TGTGCCAGCAGCTTAGATCCCGGGACAAGCTTCCCCTACGAGCAGTACGTC. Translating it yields CASSLDPGTSFPYEQYV.

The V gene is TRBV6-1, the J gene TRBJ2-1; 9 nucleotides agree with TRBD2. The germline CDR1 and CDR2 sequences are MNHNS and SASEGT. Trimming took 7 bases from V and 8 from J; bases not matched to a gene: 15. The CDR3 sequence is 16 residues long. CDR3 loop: CASKAGGNLPPYEQFF. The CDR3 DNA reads TGTGCCAGCAAAGCGGGGGGCAACCTTCCCCCCTATGAGCAGTTCTTC.

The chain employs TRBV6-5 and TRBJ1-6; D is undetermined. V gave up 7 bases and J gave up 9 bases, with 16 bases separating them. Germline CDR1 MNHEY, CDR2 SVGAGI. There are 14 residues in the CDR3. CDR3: CASTSESWGSPLHF. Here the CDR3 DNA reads TGTGCCAGCACCTCCGAGTCTTGGGGTTCACCCCTCCACTTT.

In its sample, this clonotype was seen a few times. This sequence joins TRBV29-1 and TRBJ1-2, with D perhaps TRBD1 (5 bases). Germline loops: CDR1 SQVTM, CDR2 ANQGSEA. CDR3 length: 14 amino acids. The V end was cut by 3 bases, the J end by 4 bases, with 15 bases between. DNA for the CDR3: TGCAGCGTTGATATACCCGGGGGGATCTATGGCTACACCTTC. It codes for CSVDIPGGIYGYTF.